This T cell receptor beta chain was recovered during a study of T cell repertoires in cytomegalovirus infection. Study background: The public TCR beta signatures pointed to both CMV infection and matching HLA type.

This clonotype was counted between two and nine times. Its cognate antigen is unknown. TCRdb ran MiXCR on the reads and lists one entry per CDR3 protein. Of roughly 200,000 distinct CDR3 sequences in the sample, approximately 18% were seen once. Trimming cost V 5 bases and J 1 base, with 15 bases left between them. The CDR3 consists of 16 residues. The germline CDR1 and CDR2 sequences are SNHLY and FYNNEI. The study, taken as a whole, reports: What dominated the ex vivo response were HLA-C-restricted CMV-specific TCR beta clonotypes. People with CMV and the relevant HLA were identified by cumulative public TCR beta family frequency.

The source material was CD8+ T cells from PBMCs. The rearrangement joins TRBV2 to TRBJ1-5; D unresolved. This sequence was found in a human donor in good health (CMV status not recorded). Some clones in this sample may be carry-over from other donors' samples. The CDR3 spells CASSHLAVGSNQPQHF. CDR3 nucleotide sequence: TGTGCCAGCAGTCATCTGGCCGTGGGAAGCAATCAGCCCCAGCATTTT.